This entry lists 2 T cell receptor beta chains sequenced from one sample in a study of blood T cell repertoires in COVID-19. Repertoires were generated with immunoSEQ multiplex PCR, while TCRdb's copy carries only in-frame clones and drops some. The sample includes some 260,000 clones, over 70% of them seen just once. Sequences were obtained from peripheral blood. The receptor source for this set is a woman aged 65 to 85 with COVID-19, enrolled during active disease.

The chain carries TRBV10-3 and TRBJ2-3; D possibly corresponds to TRBD2 (6 bases). Trimming removed 8 bases from V and 0 bases from J, with 12 bases in between. The CDR3 has 14 amino acids. The V gene's germline CDR1 is ENHRY and CDR2 SYGVKD. This CDR3 reads CAIGGTASTDTQYF. DNA for the CDR3: TGTGCCATCGGGGGGACGGCCAGCACAGATACGCAGTATTTT.

The rearrangement links TRBV28 to TRBJ1-2; possible D gene TRBD1, 6 bases. Germline V gene lookup returns CDR1 MDHEN and CDR2 SYDVKM. The CDR3 spans 14 residues. The germline V and J ends were trimmed by 5 bases and 2 bases, with 12 bases remaining between them. For the CDR3, the DNA is TGTGCCAGCAGTCCTGGGGGCACCAACTATGGCTACACCTTC. Protein: CASSPGGTNYGYTF.